This passage covers 3 T cell receptor beta chains from one sample sequenced in a study of T cells in Graves' hyperthyroidism and ophthalmopathy. TCR beta CDR3 regions were amplified from RNA transcripts. Primed by the HTBI set, a first-round RT-PCR was run on the TCR CDR3. Using its own MiXCR run on the multiplex PCR reads, TCRdb lists one record per CDR3 protein. Of hundreds of thousands of distinct CDR3 sequences in the sample, approximately 14% were seen once. The material sequenced was blood. The source of these receptors is a woman under 30 with Graves' hyperthyroidism.

The chain has TRBV5-1 and TRBJ2-3, with 9 bases lining up with TRBD1. This CDR3 is 16 amino acids long. Germline V gene lookup returns CDR1 SGHRS and CDR2 YFSETQ. V dropped 5 bases and J dropped 1; count of bases not matched to a gene: 8. The CDR3, as DNA: TGCGCCAGCAGGCGTGGTACAGGGGGCGGCACAGATACGCAGTATTTT. Residues: CASRRGTGGGTDTQYF.

This clonotype has just a few counts. V usage is TRBV19 and J usage is TRBJ1-4; D not certain. This CDR3 is built from 15 residues. CDR1 is LNHDA, CDR2 SQIVND, per germline (reference sequence). Between the trimmed V and J ends, which lost 7 bases and 7 bases, there was a span of 19 bases. The CDR3 loop is CASTPRKDLREKLFF. CDR3 sequence (DNA): TGTGCCAGTACACCCCGGAAGGACCTACGTGAAAAACTGTTTTTT.

There are many counts of this clonotype. The gene calls are TRBV7-6 and TRBJ1-4; D not resolved. Looked up from germline, CDR1 is SGHVS and CDR2 is FNYEAQ. Trimming stripped 5 bases from V and 4 bases from J, with 8 bases between. The CDR3 extends over 13 amino acids. The CDR3 is CASSLAYNEKLFF. For the CDR3, the DNA is TGTGCCAGCAGCCTGGCTTATAATGAAAAACTGTTTTTT. The whole variable domain, filled in from reference TRBV7-6 and TRBJ1-4, reads GAGVSQSPRYKVTKRGQDVALRCDPISGHVSLYWYRQALGQGPEFLTYFNYEAQQDKSGLPNDRFSAERPEGSISTLTIQRTEQRDSAMYRCASSLAYNEKLFFGSGTQLSVL.